The 29 T cell receptor beta chains presented below share a single source sample, sequenced in a study of cytomegalovirus exposure and HLA in healthy donors. The PCR had 60 Vbeta and 13 Jbeta primers. The table came from immunoSEQ multiplex PCR; TCRdb's copy has only in-frame clones and leaves some out. The sample contains around 130,000 clones, approximately 86% of which appear only once. Sequencing was carried out using PBMCs. The receptors derive from a woman in her thirties or forties in good health and CMV-seronegative.

The chain employs TRBV14 and TRBJ2-1, with a possible D match to TRBD2 (5 bases). Germline V gene sequence: CDR1 SGHDN, CDR2 FVKESK. This CDR3 is built from 13 residues. Trimming left V 4 bases short and J 12 bases short, with 16 bases between. Written as DNA, the CDR3 is TGTGCCAGCAGCCCTATAGCGCCGGCGGGGCAGTTCTTC. The encoded protein is CASSPIAPAGQFF.

The V and J genes are TRBV27 and TRBJ2-1; 7 bases map to TRBD1. V lost 2 bases, J lost 2 bases, and 9 bases stayed unmatched. Germline CDR1 and CDR2: MNHEY and SMNVEV (reference sequence). This CDR3 comprises 17 residues. The CDR3 DNA reads as TGTGCCAGCAGTTTAAATGCCCCAGGGGGTCCCTACAATGAGCAGTTCTTC. This encodes CASSLNAPGGPYNEQFF.

The V call is TRBV4-3, the J call TRBJ2-4, with D possibly being TRBD2 (5 bases). The CDR3 has 16 amino acids. The germline V and J ends were trimmed by 0 bases and 0 bases, with 9 bases remaining between them. Per the germline V gene, CDR1 is LGHNA and CDR2 is YSLEER. This CDR3 reads CASSQDLGVAKNIQYF. CDR3 coding DNA: TGCGCCAGCAGCCAAGATCTCGGGGTAGCCAAAAACATTCAGTACTTC.

This chain uses TRBV10-3 with TRBJ2-1; 7 bases map to TRBD1. Germline CDR1 and CDR2: ENHRY and SYGVKD. This CDR3 region has 14 residues. Losses at the gene ends were 2 bases for V and 14 bases for J; bases not matched to a gene: 12. The CDR3 nucleotides read TGTGCCATCAGTGAGACTAGGGACAGCTATTCAGAGTTCTTC. It encodes CAISETRDSYSEFF.

The genes are TRBV5-1 and TRBJ2-1; 10 bases match TRBD2. CDR1 is SGHRS, CDR2 YFSETQ, per germline. With V trimmed by 0 bases and J by 6 bases, 6 bases remained unmatched. The CDR3 totals 16 residues. CDR3 residues: CASSLESGRAGNEQFF. CDR3 nucleotides: TGCGCCAGCAGCTTGGAGAGCGGGAGGGCCGGCAATGAGCAGTTCTTC. The variable domain in full, with the rest retrieved from reference TRBV5-1 and TRBJ2-1, is KAGVTQTPRYLIKTRGQQVTLSCSPISGHRSVSWYQQTPGQGLQFLFEYFSETQRNKGNFPGRFSGRQFSNSRSEMNVSTLELGDSALYLCASSLESGRAGNEQFFGPGTRLTVL.

The CDR3 DNA follows: TGTGCCAGCGGTCGGGACAGGGGGCTCGAGCAGTACTTC. Its protein product is CASGRDRGLEQYF. The gene calls are TRBV27 and TRBJ2-5; 12 positions agree with TRBD1. TRBJ2-7 matches the DNA end more closely, so the J call is doubtful. Germline loops: CDR1 MNHEY, CDR2 SMNVEV (reference sequence). There are 13 residues in the CDR3.

The genes are TRBV5-1 and TRBJ1-2; D gene uncertain. The CDR3 is 15 amino acids. Germline loops: CDR1 SGHRS, CDR2 YFSETQ. Trimming removed 0 bases from V and 8 bases from J, with 17 bases in between. CDR3 sequence reads: CASSLGLSIGEGYTF. The CDR3 nucleotides read TGCGCCAGCAGCTTGGGCTTATCAATCGGGGAGGGCTACACCTTC.

The gene calls are TRBV5-1 and TRBJ2-1; 8 bases line up with TRBD1. Germline assignment: CDR1 SGHRS and CDR2 YFSETQ. The trim removed 4 bases at V and 7 bases at J, leaving 7 bases unmatched. The CDR3 has 14 amino acids. CDR3 in amino acids: CASSVQGAGNEQFF. CDR3 coding DNA: TGCGCCAGCAGCGTCCAGGGGGCGGGTAATGAGCAGTTCTTC.

The V gene is TRBV19, the J gene TRBJ2-1, with 10 nucleotides matching TRBD1. The germline CDR1 and CDR2 sequences are LNHDA and SQIVND (reference sequence). The V gene end was trimmed by 3 bases and the J gene end by 7 bases; junction bases not matched to a gene: 6. This CDR3 contains 15 residues. CDR3 sequence reads: CASSIGDRGVNEQFF. Here the CDR3 DNA reads TGTGCCAGTAGTATTGGGGACAGGGGTGTGAATGAGCAGTTCTTC.

This sequence joins TRBV19 and TRBJ2-1; the D gene is possibly TRBD2 (6 bases). V lost 8 bases and J lost 2, with 10 bases in between. CDR3 length equals 13 residues. From germline, CDR1 is LNHDA and CDR2 SQIVND (reference sequence). The DNA for the CDR3 is TGTGCCAGTTCAGCGGGTGCCTACAATGAGCAGTTCTTC. Its translation is CASSAGAYNEQFF.

This clone was counted once. The gene calls are TRBV7-3 and TRBJ2-2; D may be TRBD1 (5 bases). There are 14 residues in the CDR3. CDR1 and CDR2 from the germline V gene are SGHTA and FQGTGA. Trimming took 1 base from V and 4 from J, leaving 7 bases between them. CDR3 in DNA: TGTGCCAGCAGCTTAAGTGGGGCCACCGGGGAGCTGTTTTTT. Its translation: CASSLSGATGELFF.

This clone has just a few counts. The gene calls are TRBV7-9 and TRBJ2-7; the D gene is possibly TRBD1 (6 bases). This CDR3 region has 14 residues. Germline assignment: CDR1 SEHNR and CDR2 FQNEAQ (reference sequence). Deletions cut 5 bases from V and 5 bases from J, with 16 bases between. CDR3 sequence: CASSPSDRTHEQYF. In nucleotides, the CDR3 is TGTGCCAGCAGCCCTTCGGACAGAACCCACGAGCAGTACTTC.

The chain combines TRBV6-5 with TRBJ2-7, with 12 bases fitting TRBD2. This CDR3 region has 16 residues. V shed 4 bases and J 2 bases; nucleotides not matched to a gene: 6. Germline CDR1 reads MNHEY; CDR2 reads SVGAGI. CDR3 amino acids: CASSFSGTSGPYEQYF. The CDR3 DNA reads TGTGCCAGCAGTTTCTCTGGGACTAGCGGGCCCTACGAGCAGTACTTC.

This CDR3 is CASSLPTRGTQYF. The CDR3, as DNA: TGTGCCAGCAGCTTACCTACCAGAGGCACCCAGTACTTC. The chain joins TRBV7-9 to TRBJ2-5; D is unclear. Germline V lookup: CDR1 SEHNR, CDR2 FQNEAQ (reference sequence). This CDR3 region has 13 residues. The V and J ends lost 2 bases and 8 bases respectively, with 12 bases between them.

This sequence joins TRBV30 and TRBJ1-2, with a weak D call TRBD1 (5 bases). Trimming shortened V by 0 bases and J by 3 bases, and 23 bases separated the two germline ends. The CDR3 consists of 18 residues. From germline, CDR1 is GTSNPN and CDR2 SVGIG (reference sequence). In DNA form, the CDR3 reads TGTGCCTGGAGTGTGGTTCGGGGGACCTGGCTTCGGTACTATGGCTACACCTTC. Translation: CAWSVVRGTWLRYYGYTF.

This clone was seen a single time. The chain is built from TRBV5-4 and TRBJ2-5; 12 nucleotides line up with TRBD2. The germline V gene encodes CDR1 SGHNT and CDR2 YYREEE (reference sequence). V was pared by 4 bases and J by 1 base, with 5 bases of the junction left unmatched. This CDR3 contains 16 residues. The CDR3 DNA sequence: TGTGCCAGCAGCAGGACTAGCGGGACCGTCCAAGAGACCCAGTACTTC. This codes for CASSRTSGTVQETQYF.

V gene TRBV2 combines with J gene TRBJ2-7; a weak D match, TRBD2 (6 bases). The length of the CDR3 is 14 residues. Germline values: CDR1 SNHLY, CDR2 FYNNEI. V gave up 4 bases and J gave up 6 bases, with 16 bases separating them. The CDR3 sequence is CASSGPASETEQYF. The CDR3 DNA sequence: TGTGCCAGCAGTGGCCCGGCTAGCGAAACCGAGCAGTACTTC.

The J gene is TRBJ2-1, the V gene TRBV5-1; the match to TRBD2 covers 8 bases. From germline, CDR1 is SGHRS and CDR2 YFSETQ. The CDR3 loop spans 15 amino acids. With 5 bases clipped from V and 7 bases from J, the junction kept 11 bases outside the gene matches. In DNA form, the CDR3 reads TGCGCCAGCAGGATCAGCGGGAGCTCGGGTAATGAGCAGTTCTTC. It translates to CASRISGSSGNEQFF.

The chain carries TRBV18 and TRBJ2-5, with D possibly TRBD2 on 5 matching bases. CDR3 length: 13 residues. V lost 1 base, J lost 5 bases, and 8 bases lay in between. Germline values: CDR1 KGHSH, CDR2 LQKENI. The CDR3 region has the DNA TGTGCCAGCTCACCACGTGGGGAGGAGACCCAGTACTTC. Amino acids: CASSPRGEETQYF.

With respect to this clone: The identical CDR3 is also encoded by other nucleotide sequences in the sample. The gene calls are TRBV6-5 and TRBJ1-5; TRBD1 agrees at 7 bases. CDR3 size: 13 residues. Germline assignment: CDR1 MNHEY and CDR2 SVGAGI. With 5 bases clipped from V and 4 bases from J, the junction kept 2 bases outside the gene matches. The DNA of the CDR3 is TGTGCCAGCAGTGAACAGGGGAATCAGCCCCAGCATTTT. It yields the protein CASSEQGNQPQHF.

This clone was observed a single time. The genes are TRBV5-1 and TRBJ2-3; TRBD1 is a possible D gene (5 bases). The germline V gene encodes CDR1 SGHRS and CDR2 YFSETQ. The CDR3 runs 15 residues. The ends were cut back, 7 bases at V and 0 bases at J, with 15 bases in the middle. Here the CDR3 reads CASWPSRASTDTQYF. CDR3 in DNA: TGCGCCAGCTGGCCATCCAGGGCCAGCACAGATACGCAGTATTTT.

This chain uses TRBV4-3 with TRBJ2-5; 7 nucleotides align to TRBD1. J gave up 5 bases and V 1 base, and 10 bases lay outside the gene matches. Germline V lookup: CDR1 LGHNA, CDR2 YSLEER. CDR3 length: 16 residues. Here the CDR3 DNA reads TGCGCCAGCAGCCAAGCGTGGACAGGCTCCAGGGAGACCCAGTACTTC. Translating it yields CASSQAWTGSRETQYF.

V gene TRBV5-1 combines with J gene TRBJ2-1, with TRBD2 identical over 11 bases. The V gene end was trimmed by 4 bases and the J gene end by 5 bases; junction bases not matched to a gene: 8. Germline V gene sequence: CDR1 SGHRS, CDR2 YFSETQ. The CDR3 runs 16 residues. The CDR3 here is CASSILAGAQNNEQFF. The CDR3 bases are TGCGCCAGCAGCATACTAGCGGGAGCGCAGAACAATGAGCAGTTCTTC. Filled out from reference TRBV5-1 and TRBJ2-1, the complete variable domain reads KAGVTQTPRYLIKTRGQQVTLSCSPISGHRSVSWYQQTPGQGLQFLFEYFSETQRNKGNFPGRFSGRQFSNSRSEMNVSTLELGDSALYLCASSILAGAQNNEQFFGPGTRLTVL.

The V and J genes are TRBV7-2 and TRBJ2-5, with 8 positions matching TRBD1. The CDR3 is 16 residues long. Germline trimming cut 0 bases from V and 2 bases from J; bases unmatched to any gene: 5. The V gene's germline CDR1 is SGHTA and CDR2 FQGNSA. The CDR3 bases are TGTGCCAGCAGCTTAGCTGGCGGGACAGGACAAGAGACCCAGTACTTC. It translates to CASSLAGGTGQETQYF.

The chain combines TRBV5-1 with TRBJ2-7; 7 bases agree with TRBD2. Looked up from germline, CDR1 is SGHRS and CDR2 is YFSETQ. CDR3 length: 14 amino acids. V lost 5 bases, J lost 3 bases, and 8 bases stayed unmatched. CDR3 coding DNA: TGCGCCAGCAGTTCTAGCGGATATAGCTACGAGCAGTACTTC. Encoded protein: CASSSSGYSYEQYF.

V and J are TRBV7-8 and TRBJ1-2; 8 bases map to TRBD1. CDR3 length equals 13 residues. V trimming: 6 bases; J trimming: 2 bases; junction bases outside the gene matches: 2. Germline lookup yields CDR1 SGHVS and CDR2 FQNEAQ. Here the CDR3 DNA reads TGTGCCAGCAGTCGGGACAGGAACTATGGCTACACCTTC. Translation: CASSRDRNYGYTF.

The rearrangement links TRBV13 to TRBJ2-7; 9 bases align to TRBD2. The CDR3 extends over 15 amino acids. J gave up 5 bases and V 5 bases, and 10 bases lay outside the gene matches. Per germline, CDR1 PRHDT and CDR2 FYEKMQ (reference sequence). This CDR3 is CASSSRAGGQDEQYF. The CDR3 coding sequence is TGTGCCAGCAGCAGTAGGGCGGGAGGGCAAGACGAGCAGTACTTC. The full variable domain, with the rest looked up from reference TRBV13 and TRBJ2-7, is AAGVIQSPRHLIKEKRETATLKCYPIPRHDTVYWYQQGPGQDPQFLISFYEKMQSDKGSIPDRFSAQQFSDYHSELNMSSLELGDSALYFCASSSRAGGQDEQYFGPGTRLTVT.

The J gene is TRBJ2-1, the V gene TRBV7-9, with TRBD2 matching over 11 bases. The CDR3 contains 15 residues. Germline CDR1 SEHNR, CDR2 FQNEAQ (reference sequence). The V and J ends lost 1 base and 10 bases, in that order; junction bases with no gene match: 6. The CDR3 loop is CASSLGLAGGGEQFF. Written as DNA, the CDR3 is TGTGCCAGCAGCTTAGGGCTAGCGGGAGGAGGCGAGCAGTTCTTC.

This clone was observed a single time. The chain carries TRBV2 and TRBJ2-5, with a tentative D call TRBD1 (8 bases). The CDR3 loop spans 15 amino acids. Between the trimmed V and J ends, which lost 6 bases and 7 bases, there was a span of 21 bases. Germline V gene data show CDR1 as SNHLY and CDR2 as FYNNEI. The chain's CDR3 is CASRMLTGGGGTQYF. The DNA for the CDR3 is TGTGCCAGCAGAATGCTCACAGGGGGAGGGGGGACCCAGTACTTC.